The present T cell receptor (beta chain) was sequenced within a study of blood T cell repertoires in COVID-19. Study background: Acute-phase and convalescent COVID-19 samples originated in the United States, Italy and Spain. PBMCs, B-cell-depleted T cells, or T cells were the source of the cDNA or gDNA that made up the material.

The CDR3 sequence is 14 residues long. V lost 6 bases and J lost 7; bases outside the gene matches: 9. The germline V gene has CDR1 MDHEN and CDR2 SYDVKM. Profiled with immunoSEQ multiplex PCR; TCRdb holds only in-frame clones, not every one. The sample has 200,000 to 250,000 clones; around 80% are singletons. The receptor was isolated from a man aged 55 to 70 who had recovered from COVID-19. Source material: PBMCs or T cells enriched from blood (not recorded which). V usage is TRBV28 and J usage is TRBJ2-3, with 8 bases fitting TRBD2. CDR3 in amino acids: CASSGGGPRNTQYF. DNA of the CDR3: TGTGCCAGCAGCGGGGGGGGGCCGAGGAATACGCAGTATTTT.